This T cell receptor beta chain comes out of a study of T cells in Graves' hyperthyroidism and ophthalmopathy. Study outcomes and limitations: Ophthalmopathy was separated from stable hyperthyroidism by a 13 V-J model.

This clonotype appeared a few times. Its antigen is not identified. The germline V gene has CDR1 DFQATT and CDR2 SNEGSKA (reference sequence). V was shortened by 1 base and J by 1 base, with 10 bases between the two germline ends. This CDR3 spans 14 amino acids. There were TCR beta CDR3 regions amplified from RNA transcripts. Primed by the HTBI set, a first-round RT-PCR was run on the TCR CDR3. TCRdb re-derived calls from the multiplex PCR reads in MiXCR, one entry per CDR3 protein. The sample gives a few hundred thousand distinct CDR3 sequences, 22% of which show up once; 49% is in the top ten. The sequence was collected from an older woman with Graves' ophthalmopathy. Material: blood. The chain uses TRBV20-1 and TRBJ1-1; D uncertain. This CDR3 reads CSARVSGPNTEAFF. CDR3 in DNA: TGCAGTGCTAGAGTATCGGGCCCGAACACTGAAGCTTTCTTT.